This T cell receptor beta chain was sequenced for a study of blood T cell repertoires in COVID-19. On the study more broadly: Sites in the United States, Italy and Spain provided acute and convalescent COVID-19 samples.

Germline V gives CDR1 MNHNS, CDR2 SASEGT. With V trimmed by 0 bases and J by 2 bases, 7 bases remained unmatched. The CDR3 is made up of 17 amino acids. Study processing details: Reference gene primers were amplified, and this amplification served to estimate nucleated cell counts. Repertoires were generated with immunoSEQ multiplex PCR, while TCRdb's copy carries only in-frame clones and drops some. The V and J calls and clone size are taken from that table; D and trimming were inferred from the DNA. The table records approximately 72,000 clones, approximately 89% of them present only once. The sequenced sample consisted of peripheral blood. This rearrangement joins TRBV6-1 to TRBJ2-4; 7 nucleotides agree with TRBD1. The TCR was taken from a woman aged 80 or over with active or convalescent COVID-19. The CDR3 nucleotides are TGTGCCAGCAGTGAAGCTACCACAGGGGTAACCAAAAACATTCAGTACTTC. It specifies CASSEATTGVTKNIQYF.